Listed here are 5 T cell receptor beta chains from one sample, sequenced in a study of T cell responses to AZD1222 COVID-19 vaccine. Sequencing was performed with immunoSEQ multiplex PCR; in TCRdb, only in-frame clones are kept and a portion is missing. The repertoire consists of 100,000 to 150,000 clones, with around 80% occurring once and the leading ten covering roughly a quarter. The sequenced sample was peripheral blood, obtained 28 days after the second AZD1222 dose. All receptors derive from an adult who received the AZD1222 COVID-19 vaccine.

The V gene is TRBV7-9, the J gene TRBJ1-2; 9 nucleotides agree with TRBD1. After removal of 5 bases from V and 3 bases from J, the junction contained 13 bases not matched to a gene. The CDR3 loop spans 17 amino acids. The germline CDR1 and CDR2 sequences are SEHNR and FQNEAQ (reference sequence). The CDR3 DNA is TGTGCCAGCAGCAAGACCGGGACAGGGAGCTTCGACTATGGCTACACCTTC. Amino acid sequence: CASSKTGTGSFDYGYTF.

This chain joins TRBV13 and TRBJ1-2, with 7 bases matching TRBD1. Unmatched junction bases numbered 14, after V lost 8 bases and J lost 11 bases. From germline, CDR1 is PRHDT and CDR2 FYEKMQ (reference sequence). The CDR3 covers 13 residues. CDR3 amino acids: CASQETNRGDYTF. The CDR3 nucleotides are TGTGCCAGCCAAGAAACAAACAGGGGAGATTACACCTTC. Full variable domain (missing parts from reference TRBV13 and TRBJ1-2): AAGVIQSPRHLIKEKRETATLKCYPIPRHDTVYWYQQGPGQDPQFLISFYEKMQSDKGSIPDRFSAQQFSDYHSELNMSSLELGDSALYFCASQETNRGDYTFGSGTRLTVV.

The V gene is TRBV7-8, the J gene TRBJ1-1; tentative D call: TRBD1 (6 bases). Per germline, CDR1 SGHVS and CDR2 FQNEAQ. CDR3 length: 14 amino acids. V was shortened by 5 bases and J by 3 bases, with 13 bases between the two germline ends. The CDR3 spells CASSLGGTYTEAFF. In nucleotides, the CDR3 is TGTGCCAGCAGCCTGGGGGGCACCTACACTGAAGCTTTCTTT.

V and J are TRBV4-3 and TRBJ2-7, with 11 positions matching TRBD2. The length of the CDR3 is 16 residues. The V gene's germline CDR1 is LGHNA and CDR2 YSLEER. V lost 4 bases and J lost 1; bases outside the gene matches: 6. This CDR3 reads CASSRALAGGSYEQYF. For the CDR3, the DNA is TGCGCCAGCAGCCGCGCCTTAGCGGGGGGGTCCTACGAGCAGTACTTC.

This chain links TRBV19 with TRBJ2-1; TRBD2 might be the D (6 bases). Germline V gives CDR1 LNHDA, CDR2 SQIVND (reference sequence). The CDR3 has 15 amino acids. Trimming pared 4 bases from V and 2 bases from J, leaving 12 bases between. Here the CDR3 reads CASSNRGLAYNEQFF. The CDR3 region has the DNA TGTGCCAGTAGTAATCGGGGACTGGCCTACAATGAGCAGTTCTTC.